The 31 T cell receptor beta chains given below trace back to one sample, sequenced in a study of cytomegalovirus exposure and HLA in healthy donors. PCR involved 60 Vbeta and 13 Jbeta primers. TCRdb's table, derived via immunoSEQ multiplex PCR, lists solely in-frame clones and lacks some. Counted here are 150,000 to 200,000 clones, about four fifths occurring once; the ten biggest clones make up about 6%. The sample consisted of PBMCs. These receptors were taken from a woman in her 30s in good health and CMV-seropositive.

The chain links TRBV4-1 to TRBJ2-6; 7 bases line up with TRBD1. The CDR3 contains 19 residues. CDR1 and CDR2 (germline): MGHRA, YSYEKL. With V trimmed by 0 bases and J by 2 bases, 10 bases remained unmatched. The CDR3 DNA reads TGCGCCAGCAGCCAAGATAGTGTCACAGGGGTCCCTGGGGCCAACGTCCTGACTTTC. This translates into CASSQDSVTGVPGANVLTF.

This rearrangement joins TRBV28 to TRBJ2-1; D is unclear. CDR1 and CDR2 from the germline V gene are MDHEN and SYDVKM. V lost 1 base and J 7 bases, leaving 8 bases between the germline ends. The CDR3 covers 13 residues. The CDR3 spells CASSLYTANEQFF. CDR3 bases: TGTGCCAGCAGTTTATATACCGCGAATGAGCAGTTCTTC.

The rearrangement joins TRBV5-1 to TRBJ1-5, with 7 bases identical to TRBD1. This CDR3 is built from 18 residues. The V segment lost 4 bases and the J segment 4 bases; nucleotides outside the gene matches: 17. Germline V CDR1 and CDR2: SGHRS, YFSETQ. The CDR3 DNA reads TGCGCCAGCAGCCCCGATAACCTCCGGGACAGACCAAATCAGCCCCAGCATTTT. This sequence encodes CASSPDNLRDRPNQPQHF.

The CDR3 reads CASSVAETGRGETQYF. The DNA of the CDR3 is TGTGCCAGCAGCGTAGCTGAGACAGGTAGAGGAGAGACCCAGTACTTC. The chain carries TRBV9 and TRBJ2-5, with D possibly TRBD1 on 6 matching bases. The germline V gene encodes CDR1 SGDLS and CDR2 YYNGEE. The length of the CDR3 is 16 residues. Trimming removed 0 bases at V and 4 bases at J, with 16 bases between.

The genes are TRBV7-9 and TRBJ2-7; D gene ambiguous. The CDR3 is 12 residues long. Trimming removed 1 base at V and 3 bases at J, with 4 bases between. The germline V gene has CDR1 SEHNR and CDR2 FQNEAQ (reference sequence). Written as DNA, the CDR3 is TGTGCCAGCAGCTTAGAGCTCTACGAGCAGTACTTC. It specifies CASSLELYEQYF.

The chain uses TRBV5-1 and TRBJ1-1; D is undetermined. The germline V gene has CDR1 SGHRS and CDR2 YFSETQ. The CDR3 totals 11 residues. V lost 3 bases to trimming and J lost 7 bases, with 7 bases between them. The CDR3 protein is CASSSSLEAFF. CDR3 nucleotide sequence: TGCGCCAGCAGCTCGAGTCTTGAAGCTTTCTTT.

The CDR3 DNA follows: TGTGCCAGCAGGACCGGGACACTAAGCAATCAGCCCCAGCATTTT. Translation: CASRTGTLSNQPQHF. The rearrangement links TRBV6-1 to TRBJ1-5; D is possibly TRBD1 (6 bases). The CDR3 spans 15 residues. Germline CDR1 is MNHNS and CDR2 is SASEGT. V lost 6 bases, J lost 1 base, and 13 bases lay in between.

The CDR3: CARGTGNTEAFF. CDR3 DNA: TGTGCCAGAGGGACAGGGAACACTGAAGCTTTCTTT. J is TRBJ1-1 and V is TRBV2; 8 positions agree with TRBD1. Germline CDR1 is SNHLY and CDR2 is FYNNEI. The CDR3 is made up of 12 amino acids. J was trimmed by 1 base and V by 9 bases; bases with no gene match: 1.

In this sample, this clone turned up a few times. The V and J genes are TRBV28 and TRBJ1-5; tentative D call: TRBD1 (6 bases). Germline V gene sequence: CDR1 MDHEN, CDR2 SYDVKM. With 3 bases removed from V and 1 base from J, the gap between germline ends came to 10 bases. The CDR3 consists of 15 residues. The CDR3 nucleotides read TGTGCCAGCAGTTTGTTCAGGGGAAGCAATCAGCCCCAGCATTTT. Protein product: CASSLFRGSNQPQHF.

The V call is TRBV27, the J call TRBJ1-2; D is ambiguous. The CDR3 sequence is 13 residues long. The V gene lost 5 bases and the J gene lost 8 bases, with 15 bases spanning the gap. CDR1 MNHEY and CDR2 SMNVEV come from the germline V gene (reference sequence). CDR3 coding DNA: TGTGCCAGCAGTCTCCACGGAGCTTTGGGCTACACCTTC. Amino acid sequence: CASSLHGALGYTF.

The chain recombines TRBV7-8 with TRBJ1-1; D is possibly TRBD1 (6 bases). Germline CDR1 reads SGHVS; CDR2 reads FQNEAQ. The CDR3 runs to 15 residues. Deletions cut 1 base from V and 0 bases from J, with 9 bases between. The CDR3 region has the DNA TGTGCCAGCAGCTTAGGGACAGAAATGAACACTGAAGCTTTCTTT. Translating it yields CASSLGTEMNTEAFF. Looking up the rest from reference TRBV7-8 and TRBJ1-1 gives the full variable domain: GAGVSQSPRYKVAKRGQDVALRCDPISGHVSLFWYQQALGQGPEFLTYFQNEAQLDKSGLPSDRFFAERPEGSVSTLKIQRTQQEDSAVYLCASSLGTEMNTEAFFGQGTRLTVV.

This chain joins TRBV10-3 and TRBJ2-3; the D is unclear. Per the germline V gene, CDR1 is ENHRY and CDR2 is SYGVKD. V lost 6 bases to trimming and J lost 6 bases, with 19 bases between them. There are 15 residues in the CDR3. DNA of the CDR3: TGTGCCATCAGCCGGAACCAGCTAAAGGAGGATACGCAGTATTTT. Its translation: CAISRNQLKEDTQYF.

Only a few counts were recorded for this clone. This chain uses TRBV7-9 with TRBJ2-3; 7 bases align to TRBD2. Germline V gene sequence: CDR1 SEHNR, CDR2 FQNEAQ (reference sequence). V gave up 4 bases and J gave up 1 base; unmatched junction bases: 11. This CDR3 contains 17 residues. CDR3 region: CASSSSYGAGGTDTQYF. CDR3 sequence (DNA): TGTGCCAGCAGCTCATCCTACGGGGCGGGGGGCACAGATACGCAGTATTTT.

This sequence joins TRBV5-1 and TRBJ1-2; 10 bases are shared with TRBD1. The trim removed 3 bases at V and 4 bases at J, leaving 6 bases unmatched. Germline values: CDR1 SGHRS, CDR2 YFSETQ. The CDR3 totals 15 residues. This CDR3 is CASSSGTGVGYGYTF. CDR3 bases: TGCGCCAGCAGCTCCGGGACAGGGGTCGGCTATGGCTACACCTTC.

The chain joins TRBV19 to TRBJ2-5, with D possibly matching TRBD1 (5 bases). Trimming took off 6 bases at V and 3 bases at J, with 14 bases between the two ends. This CDR3 region has 14 residues. From germline, CDR1 is LNHDA and CDR2 SQIVND (reference sequence). This chain's CDR3 is CASSKGHHEETQYF. CDR3 DNA sequence: TGTGCCAGTAGCAAAGGACATCACGAAGAGACCCAGTACTTC. Looking up the rest from reference TRBV19 and TRBJ2-5 gives the full variable domain: DGGITQSPKYLFRKEGQNVTLSCEQNLNHDAMYWYRQDPGQGLRLIYYSQIVNDFQKGDIAEGYSVSREKKESFPLTVTSAQKNPTAFYLCASSKGHHEETQYFGPGTRLLVL.

The chain uses TRBV27 and TRBJ1-5; D remains unclear. Germline CDR1 reads MNHEY; CDR2 reads SMNVEV (reference sequence). V dropped 10 bases and J dropped 4 bases, with 17 bases sitting between them. The CDR3 extends over 14 amino acids. The CDR3 spells CATSRGLGNQPQHF. The DNA of the CDR3 is TGTGCCACCTCGCGAGGGTTAGGAAATCAGCCCCAGCATTTT.

This chain joins TRBV15 and TRBJ2-7, with 10 bases aligning to TRBD2. The CDR3 totals 14 residues. CDR1 LNHNV and CDR2 YYDKDF come from the germline V gene (reference sequence). With 8 bases clipped from V and 3 bases from J, the junction kept 7 bases outside the gene matches. CDR3 amino acids: CATSSGSFSYEQYF. CDR3 DNA sequence: TGTGCCACCTCTAGCGGGAGTTTTAGCTACGAGCAGTACTTC.

The rearrangement joins TRBV6-5 to TRBJ1-2; D perhaps matches TRBD1 (6 bases). Trimming stripped 2 bases from V and 12 bases from J, with 22 bases between. The CDR3 is 15 residues long. The germline V gene has CDR1 MNHEY and CDR2 SVGAGI. The CDR3 loop is CASSYTSRQAAPNTF. The CDR3 coding sequence is TGTGCCAGCAGTTACACGAGCAGACAGGCGGCCCCTAACACCTTC.

The J gene is TRBJ1-2, the V gene TRBV4-2; D perhaps matches TRBD1 (6 bases). CDR1 and CDR2 (germline): LGHNA, YNFKEQ. This CDR3 spans 15 amino acids. V was trimmed by 4 bases and J by 6 bases, leaving 18 bases between them. The CDR3 DNA reads as TGTGCCAGCAGCCGCCTTGGGGGGGGCTCCGATGGCTACACCTTC. Protein product: CASSRLGGGSDGYTF.

This chain links TRBV4-3 with TRBJ2-5, with TRBD2 identical over 7 bases. Losses at the gene ends were 4 bases for V and 2 bases for J; bases not matched to a gene: 7. This CDR3 comprises 15 residues. CDR1 is LGHNA, CDR2 YSLEER, per germline. The CDR3 reads CASSRLLADQETQYF. The CDR3 DNA reads TGCGCCAGCAGCCGACTCCTAGCGGATCAAGAGACCCAGTACTTC.

The V gene is TRBV2, the J gene TRBJ2-7; TRBD1 might be the D (5 bases). This CDR3 is built from 16 residues. Germline CDR1 reads SNHLY; CDR2 reads FYNNEI. V lost 3 bases and J 7 bases, leaving 22 bases between the germline ends. The CDR3 nucleotides are TGTGCCAGCAGTGACGTTGGGGCTGCGGCATTGTGGGAGCAGTACTTC. This codes for CASSDVGAAALWEQYF.

The rearrangement uses TRBV7-2 and TRBJ1-6; 8 bases line up with TRBD1. The germline V gene encodes CDR1 SGHTA and CDR2 FQGNSA. There are 15 residues in the CDR3. V shed 3 bases and J 5 bases; nucleotides not matched to a gene: 3. CDR3 sequence reads: CASSFVTGDNSPLHF. For the CDR3, the DNA is TGTGCCAGCAGCTTCGTGACAGGGGATAATTCACCCCTCCACTTT.

The rearrangement joins TRBV6-4 to TRBJ2-1; 7 nucleotides agree with TRBD1. This CDR3 region has 15 residues. Germline CDR1 is MRHNA and CDR2 is SNTAGT. V lost 2 bases, J lost 8 bases, and 9 bases stayed unmatched. CDR3 DNA: TGTGCCAGCAGTGACAGGGGGCCCCTAATGGATGAGCAGTTCTTC. Translated, it gives CASSDRGPLMDEQFF.

The rearrangement uses TRBV29-1 and TRBJ2-3; the match to TRBD2 covers 14 bases. CDR3 length equals 16 residues. After removal of 6 bases from V and 4 bases from J, the junction contained 9 bases not matched to a gene. Per germline, CDR1 SQVTM and CDR2 ANQGSEA. The CDR3: CSVPRLAGGLADTQYF. The CDR3, as DNA: TGCAGCGTACCCAGACTAGCGGGGGGGCTGGCAGATACGCAGTATTTT.

This clone was recorded once. The chain uses TRBV28 and TRBJ2-1; D gene unclear. In germline, CDR1 is MDHEN, CDR2 SYDVKM. This CDR3 is 14 amino acids long. V dropped 2 bases and J dropped 5 bases, with 10 bases sitting between them. CDR3 amino acids: CASSLRTVDNEQFF. The CDR3 coding sequence is TGTGCCAGCAGTTTACGAACGGTCGACAATGAGCAGTTCTTC.

V is TRBV6-1 and J is TRBJ2-7; possibly TRBD1 for D (6 bases). CDR1 is MNHNS, CDR2 SASEGT, per germline. V was trimmed by 6 bases and J by 3 bases, leaving 15 bases between them. The CDR3 consists of 14 residues. The CDR3 here is CASRGAAGDYEQYF. Written as DNA, the CDR3 is TGTGCCAGCAGGGGGGCAGCCGGAGACTACGAGCAGTACTTC.

The chain combines TRBV16 with TRBJ1-5; the D gene is possibly TRBD1 (6 bases). V dropped 4 bases and J dropped 5 bases, with 27 bases sitting between them. This CDR3 is 19 amino acids long. Germline V gene sequence: CDR1 KGHSY, CDR2 FQNENV. The CDR3 region has the DNA TGTGCCAGCAGCCCTTCGGATCTACAGGGCGAGGGCCCCTATCAGCCCCAGCATTTT. Residues: CASSPSDLQGEGPYQPQHF.

This sequence joins TRBV7-2 and TRBJ2-7; D may be TRBD2 (6 bases). CDR1 SGHTA and CDR2 FQGNSA come from the germline V gene. V was trimmed by 3 bases and J by 3 bases, leaving 12 bases between them. This CDR3 is 14 amino acids long. CDR3 sequence reads: CASSLGGDSYEQYF. Here the CDR3 DNA reads TGTGCCAGCAGCTTGGGGGGTGACAGCTACGAGCAGTACTTC.

This clone was counted between two and nine times. This rearrangement joins TRBV6-6 to TRBJ1-1; D not certain. Looked up from germline, CDR1 is MNHNY and CDR2 is SVGAGI (reference sequence). CDR3 length: 16 residues. V lost 2 bases, J lost 6 bases, and 19 bases lay in between. The CDR3 bases are TGTGCCAGCAGTTACCCGACGGTTGAGGGCAAGGCTGAAGCTTTCTTT. This translates into CASSYPTVEGKAEAFF.

This sequence joins TRBV10-3 and TRBJ2-1, with TRBD1 as a possible D gene (6 bases). The CDR3 length is 9 residues. Germline CDR1 and CDR2: ENHRY and SYGVKD. Trimming left V 11 bases short and J 10 bases short, with 9 bases between. CDR3 sequence reads: CAPDREQFF. The CDR3, as DNA: TGTGCCCCAGACAGGGAGCAGTTCTTC.

The chain links TRBV20-1 to TRBJ1-6; D gene unclear. The CDR3 is made up of 11 amino acids. V gave up 6 bases and J gave up 10 bases, with 10 bases separating them. CDR1 is DFQATT, CDR2 SNEGSKA, per germline (reference sequence). CDR3 amino acids: CSALRNSPLHF. DNA of the CDR3: TGCAGTGCCCTCAGGAACTCACCCCTCCACTTT.